The entry that follows covers one TCR beta chain sequence. No antigen is known for it. CDR1 and CDR2 (germline): SQVTM, ANQGSEA. There are 14 residues in the CDR3. Trimming left V 8 bases short and J 0 bases short, with 15 bases between. The data were obtained in a study of early T cells in non-severe SARS-CoV-2 infection. Study at large: Investigators sequenced bulk RNA drawn from unsorted whole blood, and chains remained unpaired.

Overall study results and limits: Clonotype matching in VDJdb favored anti-spike CD8 responses and did not capture private and CD4 specificities.

Separate cDNA molecules each had unique molecular identifiers attached to them. In TCRdb, the 5' RACE reads were re-called with MiXCR into one record per CDR3 protein. The table includes 54,000 or so distinct CDR3 sequences, around an eighth detected once. The TCR was taken from an adult who was a healthcare worker with PCR-confirmed SARS-CoV-2 infection or an uninfected control (not recorded which). Sequenced sample: whole blood. The gene calls are TRBV29-1 and TRBJ2-3; possibly TRBD2 for D (6 bases). This CDR3 is CSLSSGTSTDTQYF. CDR3 DNA: TGCAGCTTAAGTAGCGGAACTAGCACAGATACGCAGTATTTT.